The clone carrying this T cell receptor beta chain was seen a handful of times. What it binds is not known. This entry belongs to a study of T cells after yellow fever vaccination. Study at large: Preparing low-cell-number fractions relied on SMART-Seq v4 Ultra Low Input. Study conclusions and caveats: The CD4 compartment and the CD8 compartment contained a small share of clonotypes in common. Among primary-vaccination clones, most reappeared after the booster, at around 97% for CD4 and around 90% for CD8.

Trimming took 5 bases from V and 6 from J; bases not matched to a gene: 16. The CDR3 totals 18 residues. Germline V CDR1 and CDR2: MDHEN, SYDVKM. TCR cDNA was made by 5'RACE template switching, adding a universal primer site and UMIs. TCRdb re-analysed the 5' RACE reads in MiXCR, keeping a single row per CDR3 protein. The table has 250,000 to 400,000 distinct CDR3 sequences, 4.1% seen once. This sequence originates from a man aged 18-30 years who received the YFV17D yellow fever vaccine. The specimen was PBMCs, collected 5 days after the yellow fever booster vaccination. This rearrangement joins TRBV28 to TRBJ1-5; 10 bases map to TRBD1. In DNA, the CDR3 is TGTGCCAGCAGTCCTTGGGGGACAGGGGATGCAGGGTTTCAGCCCCAGCATTTT. Translated, it gives CASSPWGTGDAGFQPQHF.